A single sample gave rise to the 29 T cell receptor beta chains below, sequenced in a study of identical twins. TCRdb analysed the 5' RACE reads with MiXCR anew, one entry per CDR3 protein. The data hold approximately 630,000 distinct CDR3 sequences, with 7% to 7.5% observed a single time. These same data were also listed under a study on yellow fever vaccine responses in identical twins.

The sample comprised PBMCs. These receptors all come from a woman between 18 and 29 years old in good health.

V and J are TRBV4-2 and TRBJ2-1; D not resolved. Trimming stripped 8 bases from V and 4 bases from J, with 27 bases between. CDR3 length: 18 amino acids. Germline V CDR1 and CDR2: LGHNA, YNFKEQ. The chain's CDR3 is CASGPRSEGLISYNEQFF. As DNA, the CDR3 is TGTGCCAGCGGCCCTCGATCAGAAGGGCTAATATCATACAATGAGCAGTTCTTC.

The chain carries TRBV10-2 and TRBJ2-3, with no clear D. There are 13 residues in the CDR3. V was pared by 4 bases and J by 4 bases, with 9 bases between. The V gene's germline CDR1 is WSHSY and CDR2 SAAADI. CDR3 loop: CASSGVFSDTQYF. The CDR3 nucleotides are TGCGCCAGCAGTGGGGTCTTTTCAGATACGCAGTATTTT.

This clonotype was counted ten times or more. The chain couples TRBV5-1 to TRBJ2-5, with D perhaps matching TRBD1 (6 bases). Trimming took 3 bases from V and 5 from J, leaving 11 bases between them. The CDR3 is 13 amino acids. Per the germline V gene, CDR1 is SGHRS and CDR2 is YFSETQ. The CDR3 region has the DNA TGCGCCAGCAGCTCAGGGGTTTCGGAGACCCAGTACTTC. Encoded protein: CASSSGVSETQYF.

This chain connects TRBV6-5 to TRBJ2-3; D gene ambiguous. The CDR3 has 14 amino acids. Trimming removed 0 bases from V and 0 bases from J, with 4 bases in between. Germline V lookup: CDR1 MNHEY, CDR2 SVGAGI. The CDR3 DNA is TGTGCCAGCAGTTACTCTTGGAGCACAGATACGCAGTATTTT. It is translated as CASSYSWSTDTQYF.

The CDR3 nucleotides read TGTGCCAGCAGCGTAGACATCCTGAACACTGAAGCTTTCTTT. It yields the protein CASSVDILNTEAFF. This chain links TRBV9 with TRBJ1-1; no reliable D call. CDR1 is SGDLS and CDR2 is YYNGEE in the germline V gene. CDR3 length: 14 amino acids. V lost 0 bases and J lost 0, with 6 bases in between.

Ten or more counts support this clonotype. CDR3 DNA sequence: TGCGCCAGCAGCTTGGGGGTCGGCACAGATACGCAGTATTTT. Translated, it gives CASSLGVGTDTQYF. The chain is built from TRBV5-1 and TRBJ2-3; D gene unclear. V shed 0 bases and J shed 1 base, with 6 bases lying between them. This CDR3 is 14 amino acids long. CDR1 is SGHRS, CDR2 YFSETQ, per germline.

V usage is TRBV9 and J usage is TRBJ2-5, with 7 nucleotides matching TRBD1. The ends lost 3 bases at V and 2 bases at J; junction bases unmatched: 7. CDR3 length: 15 amino acids. CDR1 is SGDLS, CDR2 YYNGEE, per germline. This CDR3 reads CASSAEMGQQETQYF. Written as DNA, the CDR3 is TGTGCCAGCAGCGCCGAGATGGGACAGCAAGAGACCCAGTACTTC.

Only a few counts were recorded for this clonotype. This chain connects TRBV28 to TRBJ2-4; D may be TRBD1 (6 bases). The germline CDR1 and CDR2 sequences are MDHEN and SYDVKM. CDR3 length: 16 amino acids. Trimming stripped 5 bases from V and 0 bases from J, with 14 bases between. The CDR3 bases are TGTGCCAGCAGTCCAAGGACAGCTGAAGCCAAAAACATTCAGTACTTC. Protein sequence: CASSPRTAEAKNIQYF.

The rearrangement uses TRBV28 and TRBJ2-3, with 7 bases that match TRBD2. J lost 2 bases, V lost 7 bases, and 6 bases had no gene match. The CDR3 spans 14 residues. Germline V CDR1 and CDR2: MDHEN, SYDVKM. Written as DNA, the CDR3 is TGTGCCAGCATCCCTGGGGGGGTCACAGATACGCAGTATTTT. Translation gives CASIPGGVTDTQYF.

This clonotype was seen a handful of times. V is TRBV7-6 and J is TRBJ2-3, with 9 bases identical to TRBD2. This CDR3 is 14 amino acids long. Germline-derived CDR1 and CDR2 are SGHVS and FNYEAQ. The junction had 2 bases not matched to a gene; V was cut back by 7 bases and J by 0 bases. The CDR3 region has the DNA TGTGCCAGCACTAGCGGGGTTAGCACAGATACGCAGTATTTT. Protein product: CASTSGVSTDTQYF.

This clonotype was observed at least ten times. The gene calls are TRBV12-3 or TRBV12-4 and TRBJ1-5, with D unclear. This CDR3 region has 16 residues. The germline V and J ends were trimmed by 5 bases and 0 bases, with 14 bases remaining between them. The CDR3 DNA sequence: TGTGCCAGCAGTCTAGAGGGAGATTTTAGCAATCAGCCCCAGCATTTT. Protein: CASSLEGDFSNQPQHF.

This clonotype appeared a few times. The V gene is TRBV2, the J gene TRBJ2-1; D is perhaps TRBD2 (5 bases). Trimming cost V 6 bases and J 10 bases, with 25 bases left between them. This CDR3 is 16 amino acids long. Germline V CDR1 and CDR2: SNHLY, FYNNEI. The CDR3 reads CASSPKGLGLGREQFF. In DNA, the CDR3 is TGTGCCAGCAGCCCTAAAGGACTTGGCCTGGGCAGGGAGCAGTTCTTC.

Of note for this clonotype: A much larger clone lies one base from this, so it may be a read error. The rearrangement uses TRBV7-8 and TRBJ2-2; 8 bases match TRBD1. The CDR3 covers 16 residues. CDR1 and CDR2 from the germline V gene are SGHVS and FQNEAQ. CDR3 residues: CASTIGTGGDTGGLFF. The CDR3 bases are TGTGCCAGCACTATTGGGACAGGCGGAGACACCGGGGGGCTGTTTTTT.

The V call is TRBV20-1, the J call TRBJ1-2; D is possibly TRBD1 (6 bases). Germline CDR1 reads DFQATT; CDR2 reads SNEGSKA (reference sequence). The V end was cut by 4 bases, the J end by 8 bases, with 17 bases between. This CDR3 has 13 amino acids. This CDR3 is CSATGEGSGGYTF. As DNA, the CDR3 is TGCAGTGCTACAGGGGAGGGTTCGGGAGGCTACACCTTC.

The chain couples TRBV6-5 to TRBJ2-2, with TRBD2 as a possible D gene (6 bases). The CDR3 is made up of 15 amino acids. V was clipped by 2 bases and J by 3 bases, with 10 bases between them. Germline CDR1 reads MNHEY; CDR2 reads SVGAGI. Here the CDR3 reads CASSYETSYTGELFF. The DNA for the CDR3 is TGTGCCAGCAGTTACGAAACTAGCTACACCGGGGAGCTGTTTTTT.

This chain connects TRBV11-2 to TRBJ1-6; D is unresolved. Trimming left V 5 bases short and J 7 bases short, with 15 bases between. The CDR3 runs 15 residues. Germline V lookup: CDR1 SGHAT, CDR2 FQNNGV. The CDR3: CASSLGRNSNSPLHF. CDR3 sequence (DNA): TGTGCCAGCAGCCTCGGGAGGAACTCCAATTCACCCCTCCACTTT.

Ten or more counts support this clonotype. The chain uses TRBV5-1 and TRBJ2-2; D not resolved. The germline V and J ends were trimmed by 3 bases and 6 bases, with 15 bases remaining between them. CDR3 length: 15 residues. Germline V gene data show CDR1 as SGHRS and CDR2 as YFSETQ. CDR3 nucleotide sequence: TGCGCCAGCAGCTCCCCAAAGGGCCATCCCGGGGAGCTGTTTTTT. Protein: CASSSPKGHPGELFF.

In DNA, the CDR3 is TGTGCCATCAGTGAGGGGGAGACCCAAGAGACCCAGTACTTC. Its protein product is CAISEGETQETQYF. This chain connects TRBV10-3 to TRBJ2-5; maybe TRBD2 (5 bases). The CDR3 consists of 14 residues. CDR1 and CDR2 (germline): ENHRY, SYGVKD. Trimming left V 2 bases short and J 1 base short, with 8 bases between.

This clonotype was counted at least ten times. V and J are TRBV7-9 and TRBJ2-2; TRBD1 or TRBD2 may be the D gene (5 bases each). Germline V CDR1 and CDR2: SEHNR, FQNEAQ (reference sequence). This CDR3 spans 13 amino acids. The V end lost 5 bases, the J end lost 9 bases, and 13 bases lay between the germline ends. As DNA, the CDR3 is TGTGCCAGCAGCCCCAGAGGGGCTAGGGAGCTGTTTTTT. Amino acid sequence: CASSPRGARELFF.

The chain is built from TRBV3-1 and TRBJ2-5; D is possibly TRBD2 (5 bases). Germline V gene data show CDR1 as LGHDT and CDR2 as YNNKEL (reference sequence). Trimming took off 0 bases at V and 5 bases at J, with 10 bases between the two ends. CDR3 size: 14 residues. The CDR3 DNA follows: TGTGCCAGCAGCCAAGACCTAGCTTCTGAGACCCAGTACTTC. Translation: CASSQDLASETQYF.

This clonotype was seen only a few times. The rearrangement joins TRBV20-1 to TRBJ1-1; perhaps TRBD1 as D (6 bases). Trimming removed 4 bases from V and 6 bases from J, with 15 bases in between. CDR1 and CDR2 (germline): DFQATT, SNEGSKA (reference sequence). The CDR3 runs 13 residues. CDR3 nucleotide sequence: TGCAGTGCTACCGGACATGGGGGCCCTGAAGCTTTCTTT. Protein product: CSATGHGGPEAFF.

This clonotype has more than one count but fewer than ten. The V gene is TRBV5-1, the J gene TRBJ2-5; TRBD2 matches at 8 bases. J gave up 3 bases and V 0 bases, and 4 bases lay outside the gene matches. Germline loops: CDR1 SGHRS, CDR2 YFSETQ. The CDR3 contains 15 residues. The CDR3 sequence is CASSLAVSGKETQYF. CDR3 coding DNA: TGCGCCAGCAGCTTGGCCGTTAGCGGGAAAGAGACCCAGTACTTC.

This clonotype has just a few counts. The chain is built from TRBV12-3 or TRBV12-4 and TRBJ1-2; D perhaps matches TRBD1 (5 bases). V shed 6 bases and J shed 7 bases, with 12 bases lying between them. The CDR3 contains 12 residues. The CDR3 region has the DNA TGTGCCAGCAGCCCAGGGTTTGGTGGCTACACCTTC. This codes for CASSPGFGGYTF.

This clonotype was recorded a few times. The chain is built from TRBV20-1 and TRBJ2-5; D remains ambiguous. V was trimmed by 0 bases and J by 5 bases, leaving 13 bases between them. CDR3 length: 14 residues. Germline-derived CDR1 and CDR2 are DFQATT and SNEGSKA (reference sequence). CDR3 sequence (DNA): TGCAGTGCTAGAGATGGGGAACCGACGGAGACCCAGTACTTC. Amino acid sequence: CSARDGEPTETQYF.

The rearrangement uses TRBV20-1 and TRBJ2-7; the match to TRBD2 covers 7 bases. J gave up 6 bases and V 6 bases, and 14 bases lay outside the gene matches. CDR3 length: 14 amino acids. Per the germline V gene, CDR1 is DFQATT and CDR2 is SNEGSKA (reference sequence). The CDR3 region is CSATGGGESFEQYV. The DNA for the CDR3 is TGCAGTGCCACGGGTGGGGGGGAAAGTTTCGAGCAGTACGTC.

Only a few counts were recorded for this clonotype. The CDR3 spells CASSLWDPTDTQYF. The CDR3 coding sequence is TGTGCCAGCAGCTTGTGGGACCCCACAGATACGCAGTATTTT. The J gene is TRBJ2-3, the V gene TRBV5-5; either TRBD1 or TRBD2 may supply D (5 bases each). The V end was cut by 1 base, the J end by 2 bases, with 8 bases between. Germline V CDR1 and CDR2: SGHKS, YYEKEE (reference sequence). CDR3 length: 14 amino acids.

V is TRBV12-3 or TRBV12-4 and J is TRBJ1-2; 7 positions agree with TRBD1. The CDR3 is made up of 15 amino acids. V gave up 5 bases and J gave up 4 bases; unmatched junction bases: 10. This chain's CDR3 is CASSPTYQGGYGYTF. In DNA, the CDR3 is TGTGCCAGCAGTCCAACCTACCAGGGGGGCTATGGCTACACCTTC.

This clonotype showed up many times. This chain links TRBV29-1 with TRBJ2-1; possible D gene TRBD2, 5 bases. This CDR3 is built from 15 residues. The V and J ends lost 6 bases and 0 bases respectively, with 15 bases between them. Per the germline V gene, CDR1 is SQVTM and CDR2 is ANQGSEA. For the CDR3, the DNA is TGCAGCGTCCGGACTCCCGCGACCTCCTACAATGAGCAGTTCTTC. This sequence encodes CSVRTPATSYNEQFF.

The V gene is TRBV15, the J gene TRBJ2-5; 7 bases line up with TRBD1. The germline V gene has CDR1 LNHNV and CDR2 YYDKDF (reference sequence). Trimming at V came to 0 bases and at J to 2 bases, leaving 6 bases not matched to a gene. The CDR3 extends over 16 amino acids. The CDR3, as DNA: TGTGCCACCAGCAGAGATCTGGGGACAGTTCAAGAGACCCAGTACTTC. Its protein is CATSRDLGTVQETQYF.